This paragraph reports one T cell receptor beta chain. This sample is part of a study of cytomegalovirus exposure and HLA in healthy donors. The PCR was carried out with 60 Vbeta primers and 13 Jbeta primers. Sequencing used immunoSEQ multiplex PCR; TCRdb keeps in-frame clones, though not all of them. The sample holds just over 80,000 clones. CDR3 length equals 16 residues. Germline loops: CDR1 SGHRS, CDR2 YFSETQ. V shed 3 bases, J shed 1 base, and the junction held 4 bases outside the gene matches. Sequencing was carried out using PBMCs. The origin of this receptor is a woman in her twenties or thirties in good health and CMV-seronegative. The rearrangement joins TRBV5-1 to TRBJ2-7; 13 bases match TRBD2. DNA of the CDR3: TGCGCCAGCAGCTCGCCGGGACTAGCGGGGTCCTACGAGCAGTACTTC. This translates into CASSSPGLAGSYEQYF. The entire variable domain, with the rest obtained from reference TRBV5-1 and TRBJ2-7, is as follows: KAGVTQTPRYLIKTRGQQVTLSCSPISGHRSVSWYQQTPGQGLQFLFEYFSETQRNKGNFPGRFSGRQFSNSRSEMNVSTLELGDSALYLCASSSPGLAGSYEQYFGPGTRLTVT.